Reported below is one TCR beta chain. This entry is derived from a study of blood T cell repertoires in COVID-19. Looking at the study overall: Collection of acute and convalescent COVID-19 samples took place in the United States, Italy and Spain. T cells, B-cell-depleted T cells, or PBMCs supplied cDNA or gDNA.

J was trimmed by 2 bases and V by 8 bases; bases with no gene match: 13. Germline lookup yields CDR1 SEHNR and CDR2 FQNEAQ (reference sequence). This CDR3 contains 16 residues. Per the original methods: Amplifying reference gene primers gave estimates of nucleated cell counts. The assay was immunoSEQ multiplex PCR, and TCRdb's table has in-frame clones only and misses some. That table is the source of V, J and clone size, and D and trimming were worked out from the DNA. The sample holds some 200,000 clones; 85% to 90% are singletons and the top ten take 3.5% to 4.5%. Sequenced material: peripheral blood. The chain uses TRBV7-9 and TRBJ2-3, with TRBD2 matching 7 bases. The sequence came from a man in his fifties or sixties with acute or convalescent COVID-19. The CDR3 DNA reads TGTGCCAGCGAGATTTTCCGGGACTATTACACAGATACGCAGTATTTT. Translating gives CASEIFRDYYTDTQYF.